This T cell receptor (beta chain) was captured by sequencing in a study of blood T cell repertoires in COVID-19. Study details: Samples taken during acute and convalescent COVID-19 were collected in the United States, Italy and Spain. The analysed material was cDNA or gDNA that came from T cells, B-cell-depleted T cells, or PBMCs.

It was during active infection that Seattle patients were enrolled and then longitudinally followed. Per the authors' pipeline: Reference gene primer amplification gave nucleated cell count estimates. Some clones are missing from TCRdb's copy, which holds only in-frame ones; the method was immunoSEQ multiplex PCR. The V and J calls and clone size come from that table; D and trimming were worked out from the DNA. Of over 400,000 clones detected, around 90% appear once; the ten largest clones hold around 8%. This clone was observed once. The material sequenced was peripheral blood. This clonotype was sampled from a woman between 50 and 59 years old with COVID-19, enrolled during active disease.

As DNA, the CDR3 is TGTGCCAGCAGCTTAGATTCGACTAAGCTAGCCAAAAACATTCAGTACTTC. Its protein is CASSLDSTKLAKNIQYF. This rearrangement joins TRBV11-2 to TRBJ2-4; D is perhaps TRBD2 (5 bases). Germline V CDR1 and CDR2: SGHAT, FQNNGV. V lost 0 bases and J 0 bases, leaving 12 bases between the germline ends. The CDR3 runs 17 residues.